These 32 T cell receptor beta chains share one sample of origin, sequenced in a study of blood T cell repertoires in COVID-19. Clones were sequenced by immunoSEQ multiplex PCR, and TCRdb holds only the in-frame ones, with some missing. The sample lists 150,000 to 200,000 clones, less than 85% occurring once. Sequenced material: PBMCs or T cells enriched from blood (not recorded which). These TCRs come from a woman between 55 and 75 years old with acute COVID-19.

The CDR3 here is CASRGRGGNQPQHF. CDR3 in DNA: TGTGCCAGCAGAGGTCGGGGGGGCAATCAGCCCCAGCATTTT. J is TRBJ1-5 and V is TRBV3-1 (or the pseudogene TRBV3-2), with a tentative D call TRBD1 (5 bases). V was shortened by 6 bases and J by 2 bases, with 11 bases between the two germline ends. The CDR3 covers 14 residues. Germline values: CDR1 LGHDT, CDR2 YNNKEL (reference sequence).

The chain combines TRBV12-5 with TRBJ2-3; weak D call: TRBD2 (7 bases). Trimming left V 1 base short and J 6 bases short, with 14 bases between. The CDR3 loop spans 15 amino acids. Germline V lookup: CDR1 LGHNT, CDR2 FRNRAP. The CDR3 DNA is TGTGCTAGTGGTTTGGGGACAGTCGGGGGGGATACGCAGTATTTT. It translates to CASGLGTVGGDTQYF.

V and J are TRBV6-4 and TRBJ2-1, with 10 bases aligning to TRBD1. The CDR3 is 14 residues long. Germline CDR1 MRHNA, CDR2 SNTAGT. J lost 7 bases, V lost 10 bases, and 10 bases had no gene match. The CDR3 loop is CAIVGQGDVNEQFF. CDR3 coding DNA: TGTGCCATCGTTGGACAGGGGGATGTAAATGAGCAGTTCTTC.

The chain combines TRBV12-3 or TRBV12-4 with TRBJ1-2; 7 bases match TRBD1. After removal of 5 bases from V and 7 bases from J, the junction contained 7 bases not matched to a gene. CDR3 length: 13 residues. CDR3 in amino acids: CASSKDRKSGYTF. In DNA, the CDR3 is TGTGCCAGCAGTAAGGACAGGAAAAGTGGCTACACCTTC.

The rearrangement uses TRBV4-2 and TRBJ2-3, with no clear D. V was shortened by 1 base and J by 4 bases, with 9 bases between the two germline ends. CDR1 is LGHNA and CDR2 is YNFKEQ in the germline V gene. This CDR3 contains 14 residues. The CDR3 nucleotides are TGTGCCAGCAGCCAAGGTCTAGAACCAGATACGCAGTATTTT. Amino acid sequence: CASSQGLEPDTQYF.

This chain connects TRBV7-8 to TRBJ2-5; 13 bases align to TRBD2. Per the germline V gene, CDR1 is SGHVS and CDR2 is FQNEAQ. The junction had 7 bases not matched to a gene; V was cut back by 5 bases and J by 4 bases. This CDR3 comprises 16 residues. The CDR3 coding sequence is TGTGCCAGCAGCCCCTGGACTAGCGGGAGCGGAGAGACCCAGTACTTC. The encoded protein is CASSPWTSGSGETQYF.

In DNA, the CDR3 is TGCGCCAGCAGTGAGTCAACAGGGTTGAATTCACCCCTCCACTTT. Translated: CASSESTGLNSPLHF. V and J are TRBV10-1 and TRBJ1-6, with D maybe TRBD1 (6 bases). The V and J ends lost 0 bases and 7 bases respectively, with 10 bases between them. The germline V gene encodes CDR1 WNHNN and CDR2 SYGVQD (reference sequence). The CDR3 contains 15 residues.

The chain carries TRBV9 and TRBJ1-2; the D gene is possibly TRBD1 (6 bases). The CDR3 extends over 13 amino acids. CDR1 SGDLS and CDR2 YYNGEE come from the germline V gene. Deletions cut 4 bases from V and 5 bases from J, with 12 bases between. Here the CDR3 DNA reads TGTGCCAGCAGCCCAGGGGAACCTTATGGCTACACCTTC. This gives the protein CASSPGEPYGYTF.

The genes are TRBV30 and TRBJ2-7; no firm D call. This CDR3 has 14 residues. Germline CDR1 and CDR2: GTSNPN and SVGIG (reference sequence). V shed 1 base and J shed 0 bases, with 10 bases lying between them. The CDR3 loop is CAWSALRNSYEQYF. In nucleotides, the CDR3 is TGTGCCTGGAGTGCCCTTCGTAACTCCTACGAGCAGTACTTC.

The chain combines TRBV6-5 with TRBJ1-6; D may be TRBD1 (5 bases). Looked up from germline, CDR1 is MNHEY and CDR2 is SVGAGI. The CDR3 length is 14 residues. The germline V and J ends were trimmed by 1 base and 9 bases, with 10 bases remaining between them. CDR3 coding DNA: TGTGCCAGCAGTTACTGGCAGGGTAGTTCACCCCTCCACTTT. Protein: CASSYWQGSSPLHF.

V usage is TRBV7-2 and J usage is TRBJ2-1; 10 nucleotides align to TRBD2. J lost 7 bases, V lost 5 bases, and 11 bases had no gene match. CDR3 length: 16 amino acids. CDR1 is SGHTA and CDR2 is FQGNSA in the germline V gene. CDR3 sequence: CASSTYSGRIPNEQFF. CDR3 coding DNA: TGTGCCAGCAGCACGTATAGCGGGAGGATCCCAAATGAGCAGTTCTTC. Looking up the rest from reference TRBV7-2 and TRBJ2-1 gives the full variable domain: GAGVSQSPSNKVTEKGKDVELRCDPISGHTALYWYRQSLGQGLEFLIYFQGNSAPDKSGLPSDRFSAERTGGSVSTLTIQRTQQEDSAVYLCASSTYSGRIPNEQFFGPGTRLTVL.

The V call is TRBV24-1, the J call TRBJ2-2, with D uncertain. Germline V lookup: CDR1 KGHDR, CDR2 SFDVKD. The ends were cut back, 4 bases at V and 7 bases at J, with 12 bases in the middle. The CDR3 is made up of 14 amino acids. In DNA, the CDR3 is TGTGCCACCAGTGACCGAGTTTCTGGCGGGGAGCTGTTTTTT. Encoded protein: CATSDRVSGGELFF.

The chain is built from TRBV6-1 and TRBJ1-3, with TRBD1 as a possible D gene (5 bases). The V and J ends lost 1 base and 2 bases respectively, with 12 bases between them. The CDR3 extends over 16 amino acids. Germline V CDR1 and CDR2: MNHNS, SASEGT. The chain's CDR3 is CASSEGQTLTGNTIYF. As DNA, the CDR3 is TGTGCCAGCAGTGAAGGACAGACTTTAACTGGAAACACCATATATTTT.

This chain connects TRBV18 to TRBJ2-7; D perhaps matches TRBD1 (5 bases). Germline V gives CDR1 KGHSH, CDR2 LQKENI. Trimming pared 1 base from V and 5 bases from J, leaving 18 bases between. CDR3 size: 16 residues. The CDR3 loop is CASSPLPFGRADEQYF. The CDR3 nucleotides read TGTGCCAGCTCACCACTACCCTTTGGCAGGGCGGACGAGCAGTACTTC.

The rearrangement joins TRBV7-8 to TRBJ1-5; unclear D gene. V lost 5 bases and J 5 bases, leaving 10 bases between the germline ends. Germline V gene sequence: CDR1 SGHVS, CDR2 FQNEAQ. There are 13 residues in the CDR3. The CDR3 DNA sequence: TGTGCCAGCAGCAAACAACCTGATCAGCCCCAGCATTTT. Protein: CASSKQPDQPQHF.

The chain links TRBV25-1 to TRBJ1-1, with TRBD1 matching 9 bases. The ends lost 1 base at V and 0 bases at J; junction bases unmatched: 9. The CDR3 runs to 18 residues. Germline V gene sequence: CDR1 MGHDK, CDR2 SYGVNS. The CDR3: CASSELGQGRYMNTEAFF. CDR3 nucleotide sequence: TGTGCCAGCAGTGAATTAGGACAGGGGCGCTACATGAACACTGAAGCTTTCTTT.

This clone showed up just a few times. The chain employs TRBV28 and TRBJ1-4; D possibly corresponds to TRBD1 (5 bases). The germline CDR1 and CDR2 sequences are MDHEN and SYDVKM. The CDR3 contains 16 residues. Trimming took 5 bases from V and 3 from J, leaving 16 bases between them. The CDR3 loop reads CASSLYKLGANEKLFF. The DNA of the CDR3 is TGTGCCAGCAGTCTCTATAAATTAGGGGCTAATGAAAAACTGTTTTTT.

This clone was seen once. The CDR3 reads CASSPQGAQETQYF. The CDR3 DNA follows: TGTGCCAGCTCACCACAGGGGGCCCAAGAGACCCAGTACTTC. This chain links TRBV18 with TRBJ2-5; 7 bases line up with TRBD1. The CDR3 length is 14 residues. Looked up from germline, CDR1 is KGHSH and CDR2 is LQKENI. The ends lost 1 base at V and 1 base at J; junction bases unmatched: 0.

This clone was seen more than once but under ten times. The CDR3 DNA follows: TGTGCCAGTAGTCCTGCCCCGCGGGGCACTGAAGCTTTCTTT. Translated: CASSPAPRGTEAFF. The chain has TRBV19 and TRBJ1-1; D gene unclear. The CDR3 consists of 14 residues. V was trimmed by 5 bases and J by 4 bases, leaving 14 bases between them. In germline, CDR1 is LNHDA, CDR2 SQIVND (reference sequence).

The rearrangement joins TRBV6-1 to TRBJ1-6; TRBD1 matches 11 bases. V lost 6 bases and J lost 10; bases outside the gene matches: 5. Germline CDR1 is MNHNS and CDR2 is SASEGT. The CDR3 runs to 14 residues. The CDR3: CASSTGTGGSPLHF. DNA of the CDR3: TGTGCCAGCAGCACCGGGACAGGGGGGTCACCCCTCCACTTT.

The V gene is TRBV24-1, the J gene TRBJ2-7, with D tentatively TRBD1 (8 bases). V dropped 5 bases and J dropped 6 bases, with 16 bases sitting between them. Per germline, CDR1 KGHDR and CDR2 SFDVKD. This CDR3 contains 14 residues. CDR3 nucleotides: TGTGCCACCAGTGTAACAGGGGGGGATGGCGAGCAGTACTTC. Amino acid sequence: CATSVTGGDGEQYF.

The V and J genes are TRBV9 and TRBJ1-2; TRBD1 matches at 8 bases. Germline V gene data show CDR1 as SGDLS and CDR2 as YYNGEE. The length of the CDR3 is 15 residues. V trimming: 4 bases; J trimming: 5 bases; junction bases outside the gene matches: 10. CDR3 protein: CASSRTGKSGYGYTF. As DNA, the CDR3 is TGTGCCAGCAGCAGGACAGGGAAGAGTGGGTATGGCTACACCTTC.

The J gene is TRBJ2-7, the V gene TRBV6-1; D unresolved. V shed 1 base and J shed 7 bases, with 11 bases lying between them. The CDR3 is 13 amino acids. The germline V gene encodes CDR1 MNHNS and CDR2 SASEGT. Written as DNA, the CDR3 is TGTGCCAGCAGTGAAGGGGTTAGGAGTGAGCAGTACGTC. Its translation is CASSEGVRSEQYV.

CDR3 DNA: TGTGCCAGCAGCGCATCGAGAGCGGGGAGGGCCTACGAGCAGTACTTC. It is translated as CASSASRAGRAYEQYF. This chain links TRBV5-6 with TRBJ2-7; 7 nucleotides agree with TRBD2. With 4 bases clipped from V and 2 bases from J, the junction kept 12 bases outside the gene matches. The CDR3 sequence is 16 residues long. Germline CDR1 reads SGHDT; CDR2 reads YYEEEE.

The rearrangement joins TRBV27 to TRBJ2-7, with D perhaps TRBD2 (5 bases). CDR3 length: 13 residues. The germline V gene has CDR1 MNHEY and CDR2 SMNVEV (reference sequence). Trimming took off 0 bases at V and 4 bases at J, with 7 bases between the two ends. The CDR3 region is CASSLSTGYEQYV. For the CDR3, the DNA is TGTGCCAGCAGTTTATCAACGGGGTACGAGCAGTACGTC.

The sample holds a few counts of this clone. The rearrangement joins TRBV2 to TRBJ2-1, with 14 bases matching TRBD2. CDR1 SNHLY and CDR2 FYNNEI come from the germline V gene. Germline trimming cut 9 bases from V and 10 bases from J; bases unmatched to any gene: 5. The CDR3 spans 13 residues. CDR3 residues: CARGLAGVGEQFF. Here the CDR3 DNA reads TGTGCCAGGGGACTAGCGGGAGTAGGGGAGCAGTTCTTC.

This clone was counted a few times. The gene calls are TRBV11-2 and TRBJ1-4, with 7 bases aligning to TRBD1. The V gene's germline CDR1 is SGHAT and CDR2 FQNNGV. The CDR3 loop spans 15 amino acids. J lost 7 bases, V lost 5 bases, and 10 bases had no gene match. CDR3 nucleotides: TGTGCCAGCAGCACTTATAGGACAGGCGGTGAAAAACTGTTTTTT. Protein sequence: CASSTYRTGGEKLFF.

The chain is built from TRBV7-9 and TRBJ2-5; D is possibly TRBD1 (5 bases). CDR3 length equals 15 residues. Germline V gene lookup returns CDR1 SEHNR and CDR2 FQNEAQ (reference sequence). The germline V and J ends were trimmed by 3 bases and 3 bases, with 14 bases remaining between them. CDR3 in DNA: TGTGCCAGCAGCTTTATCCACCTAGGGGAAGAGACCCAGTACTTC. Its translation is CASSFIHLGEETQYF.

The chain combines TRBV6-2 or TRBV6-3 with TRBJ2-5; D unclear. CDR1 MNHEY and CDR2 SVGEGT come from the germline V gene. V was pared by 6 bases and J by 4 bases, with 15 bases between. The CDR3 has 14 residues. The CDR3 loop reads CASSFSEIRETQYF. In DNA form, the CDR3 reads TGTGCCAGCAGCTTTTCTGAGATAAGAGAGACCCAGTACTTC.

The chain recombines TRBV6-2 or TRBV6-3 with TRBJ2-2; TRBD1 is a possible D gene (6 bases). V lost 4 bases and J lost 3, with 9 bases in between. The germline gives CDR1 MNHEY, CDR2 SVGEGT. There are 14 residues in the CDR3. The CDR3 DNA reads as TGTGCCAGCAGTTCCTACAGGGACACCGGGGAGCTGTTTTTT. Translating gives CASSSYRDTGELFF.

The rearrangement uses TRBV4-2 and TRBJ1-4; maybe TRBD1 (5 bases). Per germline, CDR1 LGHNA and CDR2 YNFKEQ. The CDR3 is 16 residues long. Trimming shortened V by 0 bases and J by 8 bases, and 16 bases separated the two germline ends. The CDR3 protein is CASSQEGTHTGEKLFF. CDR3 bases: TGTGCCAGCAGCCAAGAGGGCACCCACACAGGCGAAAAACTGTTTTTT.

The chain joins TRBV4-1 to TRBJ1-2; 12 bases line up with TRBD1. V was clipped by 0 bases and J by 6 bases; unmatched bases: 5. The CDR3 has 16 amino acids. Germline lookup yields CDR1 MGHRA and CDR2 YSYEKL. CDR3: CASSQEGQGALDGYTF. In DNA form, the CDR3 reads TGCGCCAGCAGCCAAGAGGGACAGGGGGCGCTTGATGGCTACACCTTC.